The rows below give T cell receptor beta chains drawn from one sample of a study of cytomegalovirus exposure and HLA in healthy donors. Clones were read by immunoSEQ multiplex PCR, and TCRdb kept only the in-frame ones, dropping some. The sample lists 120,000 to 150,000 clones, around 90% occurring once. Sequenced material: PBMCs. The source is a woman aged 18-29 years in good health and CMV-seropositive. Both conserved end residues are trimmed from each CDR3.

13	TRBV6-5	TRBJ2-3	ASTVSGTPTDTQY
15	TRBV14	TRBJ1-2	ASSQDMVQGKTYGYT
12	TRBV27	TRBJ1-1	ASALRSWNTEAF
13	TRBV6-5	TRBJ2-7	ASSYRTGDVNEQY
11	TRBV4-3	TRBJ2-5	ASSARDRETQY
12	TRBV19	TRBJ2-5	ASRKGQTQETQY
15	TRBV27	TRBJ2-1	ASSLFRTNTQYNEQF
14	TRBV5-4	TRBJ2-7	ASREAQGGLSYEQY
13	TRBV4-1	TRBJ1-5	ASSQDEQGWQPQH
14	TRBV4-1	TRBJ2-3	ASSRQGTSGTDTQY
14	TRBV6-5	TRBJ1-2	ASSFTLAGTGNGYT
12	TRBV19	TRBJ2-3	ASSTRDSGDTQY
11	TRBV7-6	TRBJ1-1	ASSFGGNTEAF
13	TRBV6-1	TRBJ1-5	ASILIGGGGQPQH
13	TRBV10-1	TRBJ2-4	ASSESLAGKNIQY
12	TRBV5-1	TRBJ2-5	ASSWGQGQETQY
13	TRBV11-3	TRBJ1-2	ASSNPGQGTYGYT
13	TRBV9	TRBJ2-1	ASSVMASGPNEQF
15	TRBV7-9	TRBJ1-5	ASSLYPRVWGNQPQH
13	TRBV6-4	TRBJ2-3	ASRERARGTDTQY
11	TRBV28	TRBJ2-3	ASGAPVVNTQY
12	TRBV30	TRBJ1-4	AWSVRGGNEKLF
11	TRBV30	TRBJ2-3	AWTGLKQATQY
11	TRBV2	TRBJ1-4	ASSAGVAEKLF
15	TRBV25-1	TRBJ2-1	ASSPRGLAGVHNEQF
12	TRBV7-9	TRBJ1-1	ASSPGQGNTEAF
9	TRBV12-5	TRBJ2-7	ASGPGGEQY
10	TRBV6-5	TRBJ1-2	ASWQQGYGYT
17	TRBV2	TRBJ1-2	ASIEGLLGGQTINYGYT
14	TRBV9	TRBJ2-2	ASSPRLAGGPGELF
11	TRBV11-1	TRBJ1-5	ASSLESGQPQH
7	TRBV27	TRBJ2-7	ASLYEQY
14	TRBV29-1	TRBJ1-2	SVFLDSGGGVYGYT
14	TRBV4-1	TRBJ2-1	ASSPRTGGIYNEQF
15	TRBV11-1	TRBJ2-7	ASSLGGTSGRAYEQY
14	TRBV13	TRBJ2-1	ASSYTGSPQDNEQF
14	TRBV19	TRBJ2-7	ASSTRRTGESYEQY
13	TRBV28	TRBJ2-3	ASSSAGGVTDTQY
12	TRBV15	TRBJ2-3	ATSIDRAADTQY
12	TRBV6-1	TRBJ2-1	ASSGGDSTDEQF
14	TRBV5-4	TRBJ2-1	ASSLFRGSSYNEQF
13	TRBV5-1	TRBJ1-5	ASSSAGGSNQPQH
11	TRBV11-2	TRBJ2-5	ASSLGSGETQY
14	TRBV2	TRBJ2-3	ASMAGTGAATDTQY
12	TRBV10-1	TRBJ1-1	ASSDDTMNTEAF
14	TRBV9	TRBJ2-7	ASSPLSGGPSYEQY
13	TRBV19	TRBJ2-3	ASSTPPSRGRTQY
9	TRBV2	TRBJ2-7	ASSGAYEQY
10	TRBV28	TRBJ2-1	ASLSSYNEQF
12	TRBV30	TRBJ2-2	AWIGGKNTGELF
14	TRBV7-9	TRBJ2-3	ASSPISRLGTDTQY
12	TRBV30	TRBJ2-1	AWSGTSAFNEQF